Shown below are 18 T cell receptor beta chains from a single sample sequenced in a study of T cell changes during pregnancy in multiple sclerosis. The protocol was immunoSEQ multiplex PCR, while the TCRdb copy is restricted to in-frame clones and leaves out a portion. The table lists about 92,000 clones, roughly 92% of them singletons. Sequencing used peripheral blood, obtained in the first trimester of pregnancy. The receptors here all came from a female donor with multiple sclerosis, enrolled in a pregnancy study.

The V call is TRBV7-8, the J call TRBJ2-1; the match to TRBD1 covers 7 bases. Trimming took 8 bases from V and 1 from J; bases not matched to a gene: 5. The CDR3 has 14 residues. Germline values: CDR1 SGHVS, CDR2 FQNEAQ. The CDR3 nucleotides are TGTGCCAGCCTCGACAGGGCATCCTACAATGAGCAGTTCTTC. It translates to CASLDRASYNEQFF.

This clone is a singleton in its sample. The rearrangement uses TRBV30 and TRBJ2-3, with TRBD2 identical over 8 bases. This CDR3 contains 20 residues. V lost 2 bases, J lost 0 bases, and 19 bases stayed unmatched. Germline values: CDR1 GTSNPN, CDR2 SVGIG (reference sequence). This CDR3 is CAWSRIAGLAGYSSTDTQYF. The CDR3 nucleotides are TGTGCCTGGAGTAGGATAGCCGGATTAGCGGGGTACTCTAGCACAGATACGCAGTATTTT. The full variable domain, with the rest looked up from reference TRBV30 and TRBJ2-3, is SQTIHQWPATLVQPVGSPLSLECTVEGTSNPNLYWYRQAAGRGLQLLFYSVGIGQISSEVPQNLSASRPQDRQFILSSKKLLLSDSGFYLCAWSRIAGLAGYSSTDTQYFGPGTRLTVL.

The chain combines TRBV28 with TRBJ2-7; 7 bases are shared with TRBD1. Germline V gives CDR1 MDHEN, CDR2 SYDVKM. The J segment lost 1 base and the V segment lost 7 bases, leaving 10 bases of the junction unmatched. The CDR3 spans 15 residues. This CDR3 is CASIRPGQQSYEQYF. The CDR3 bases are TGTGCCAGCATTCGACCGGGACAGCAGTCCTACGAGCAGTACTTC.

On this clone itself: The identical CDR3 is also encoded by other nucleotide sequences in the sample. The chain carries TRBV6-1 and TRBJ2-1, with a possible D match to TRBD2 (5 bases). V lost 7 bases and J lost 9, with 13 bases in between. This CDR3 region has 12 residues. Germline loops: CDR1 MNHNS, CDR2 SASEGT. For the CDR3, the DNA is TGTGCCAGCATGCAGAGGGCCCTTGAGCAGTTCTTC. Translated: CASMQRALEQFF.

CDR3 sequence reads: CASSLLDRGGYEQYF. In DNA, the CDR3 is TGTGCCAGCAGCTTATTGGACAGGGGGGGGTACGAGCAGTACTTC. J is TRBJ2-7 and V is TRBV7-9; 10 nucleotides align to TRBD1. Germline V gives CDR1 SEHNR, CDR2 FQNEAQ (reference sequence). The V and J ends lost 2 bases and 4 bases, in that order; junction bases with no gene match: 5. There are 15 residues in the CDR3.

This clone has a handful of counts. The chain uses TRBV9 and TRBJ2-2; 11 nucleotides agree with TRBD2. CDR1 SGDLS and CDR2 YYNGEE come from the germline V gene. The V and J ends lost 2 bases and 3 bases, in that order; junction bases with no gene match: 6. The CDR3 covers 17 residues. Here the CDR3 reads CASSVRGGLADTGELFF. CDR3 nucleotides: TGTGCCAGCAGCGTCCGAGGGGGACTAGCGGACACCGGGGAGCTGTTTTTT.

The V gene is TRBV30, the J gene TRBJ2-7; 11 nucleotides align to TRBD2. Unmatched junction bases numbered 6, after V lost 1 base and J lost 4 bases. This CDR3 has 15 residues. The germline V gene has CDR1 GTSNPN and CDR2 SVGIG (reference sequence). The CDR3 DNA follows: TGTGCCTGGAGTGATATAGCGGGAGGGCCGTACGAGCAGTACTTC. This gives the protein CAWSDIAGGPYEQYF.

The chain couples TRBV5-3 to TRBJ1-2; no clear D. TRBV5-3 carries the ORF label, with uncertain function. CDR3 length: 16 residues. Trimming stripped 2 bases from V and 8 bases from J, with 22 bases between. The CDR3 here is CARSFGRLFGYVGYTF. CDR3 in DNA: TGTGCCAGAAGCTTCGGCAGGCTTTTTGGCTATGTCGGCTACACCTTC.

Only a few counts were recorded for this clone. The V gene is TRBV19, the J gene TRBJ1-1, with D perhaps TRBD1 (5 bases). The V gene lost 3 bases and the J gene lost 0 bases, with 8 bases spanning the gap. Germline CDR1 and CDR2: LNHDA and SQIVND (reference sequence). This CDR3 is 14 amino acids long. The CDR3 DNA is TGTGCCAGTAGTATTGCGACAGTGAACACTGAAGCTTTCTTT. Translation: CASSIATVNTEAFF. The variable domain in full, completed from reference TRBV19 and TRBJ1-1, reads DGGITQSPKYLFRKEGQNVTLSCEQNLNHDAMYWYRQDPGQGLRLIYYSQIVNDFQKGDIAEGYSVSREKKESFPLTVTSAQKNPTAFYLCASSIATVNTEAFFGQGTRLTVV.

This chain uses TRBV20-1 with TRBJ2-7, with D possibly TRBD1 on 5 matching bases. The CDR3 length is 11 residues. Trimming took off 3 bases at V and 3 bases at J, with 6 bases between the two ends. The germline V gene encodes CDR1 DFQATT and CDR2 SNEGSKA (reference sequence). The CDR3, as DNA: TGCAGTGCTAGGGACAACTACGAGCAGTACTTC. As protein: CSARDNYEQYF.

J is TRBJ2-1 and V is TRBV5-1; D call uncertain. CDR3 length: 11 residues. The ends were cut back, 1 base at V and 13 bases at J, with 9 bases in the middle. Germline V gene data show CDR1 as SGHRS and CDR2 as YFSETQ. DNA of the CDR3: TGCGCCAGCAGCTTGTTTGTAGAACAGTTCTTC. Amino acid sequence: CASSLFVEQFF. Combining the CDR3 with reference TRBV5-1 and TRBJ2-1 gives the whole variable domain KAGVTQTPRYLIKTRGQQVTLSCSPISGHRSVSWYQQTPGQGLQFLFEYFSETQRNKGNFPGRFSGRQFSNSRSEMNVSTLELGDSALYLCASSLFVEQFFGPGTRLTVL.

This chain links TRBV7-3 with TRBJ2-7; D might be TRBD2 (5 bases). The CDR3 loop spans 16 amino acids. The V end was cut by 5 bases, the J end by 4 bases, with 21 bases between. CDR1 SGHTA and CDR2 FQGTGA come from the germline V gene. CDR3 in DNA: TGTGCCAGCAGCCCCTATCCGGTCGGAGGAGGTTACGAGCAGTACTTC. Translating it yields CASSPYPVGGGYEQYF.

The chain has TRBV7-9 and TRBJ2-5; 9 bases agree with TRBD1. CDR1 is SEHNR and CDR2 is FQNEAQ in the germline V gene (reference sequence). The CDR3 runs 15 residues. J lost 4 bases, V lost 4 bases, and 7 bases had no gene match. The CDR3 DNA reads TGTGCCAGCAGCTCGCCGGGACAGGGTCGAGAGACCCAGTACTTC. This sequence encodes CASSSPGQGRETQYF.

V and J are TRBV27 and TRBJ2-1; tentative D call: TRBD2 (7 bases). The CDR3 contains 15 residues. Germline values: CDR1 MNHEY, CDR2 SMNVEV (reference sequence). V was shortened by 2 bases and J by 6 bases, with 14 bases between the two germline ends. The chain's CDR3 is CASSLGGARVNEQFF. The DNA of the CDR3 is TGTGCCAGCAGTTTAGGGGGGGCGAGGGTCAATGAGCAGTTCTTC.

The CDR3 loop is CSVAEGPETQYF. The CDR3 DNA is TGCAGCGTCGCGGAGGGTCCAGAGACCCAGTACTTC. The J gene is TRBJ2-5, the V gene TRBV29-1, with TRBD2 as a possible D gene (6 bases). CDR1 is SQVTM, CDR2 ANQGSEA, per germline. This CDR3 is 12 amino acids long. The V end was cut by 6 bases, the J end by 4 bases, with 12 bases between.

The V and J genes are TRBV28 and TRBJ1-2; TRBD1 might be the D (5 bases). V shed 4 bases and J shed 4 bases, with 13 bases lying between them. The V gene's germline CDR1 is MDHEN and CDR2 SYDVKM. The CDR3 totals 14 residues. The CDR3 here is CASSWTQRGYGYTF. CDR3 DNA: TGTGCCAGCAGTTGGACACAACGCGGCTATGGCTACACCTTC.

The gene calls are TRBV7-9 and TRBJ2-1, with 8 bases that match TRBD1. The CDR3 is 15 amino acids. Per the germline V gene, CDR1 is SEHNR and CDR2 is FQNEAQ (reference sequence). J was trimmed by 7 bases and V by 2 bases; bases with no gene match: 7. CDR3 amino acids: CASSLLQGAHNEQFF. In DNA, the CDR3 is TGTGCCAGCAGCTTACTCCAGGGGGCGCATAATGAGCAGTTCTTC. Looking up the rest from reference TRBV7-9 and TRBJ2-1 gives the full variable domain: DTGVSQNPRHKITKRGQNVTFRCDPISEHNRLYWYRQTLGQGPEFLTYFQNEAQLEKSRLLSDRFSAERPKGSFSTLEIQRTEQGDSAMYLCASSLLQGAHNEQFFGPGTRLTVL.

The chain couples TRBV7-9 to TRBJ2-1, with D possibly being TRBD2 (5 bases). Germline V CDR1 and CDR2: SEHNR, FQNEAQ (reference sequence). V lost 5 bases and J lost 7, with 12 bases in between. The CDR3 loop spans 13 amino acids. Here the CDR3 reads CASSLPGGNEQFF. The CDR3 DNA follows: TGTGCCAGCAGCCTCCCGGGCGGGAATGAGCAGTTCTTC.